These T cell receptor beta chains were read from a single sample in a study of neoadjuvant anti-PD-1 for oral cavity cancer. The assay was immunoSEQ multiplex PCR, and TCRdb's table has in-frame clones only and misses some. The data contain 25,000 to 40,000 clones, roughly 79% of them seen just once; the ten biggest clones take up under 3.5%. The sequences come from PBMCs, collected after nivolumab (anti-PD-1) treatment. The receptors shown here come from a person aged 35-79 years with oral cavity squamous cell carcinoma. Each CDR3 is given with its conserved first and last residue. Fields, in order: J gene, V gene, CDR3 protein.

TRBJ2-1 TRBV11-1 CASNTGGNSYNEQFF
TRBJ1-1 TRBV9 CASSVVRGFAEAFF
TRBJ2-3 TRBV6-1 CASIGGAADTQYF
TRBJ2-7 TRBV7-8 CASSLSGTPGYEQYF
TRBJ1-4 TRBV4-3 CASSPGTQNEKLFF
TRBJ1-2 TRBV18 CASSPQTGVSYGYTF
TRBJ2-2 TRBV10-1 CASSESTQGSSTGELFF
TRBJ1-4 TRBV6-5 CASRQGELTNEKLFF
TRBJ2-5 TRBV6-1 CASSALAGGPETQYF
TRBJ2-3 TRBV5-6 CASTLPGGTDTQYF
NA TRBV7-9 CASSIRTGFNEQYF
TRBJ1-5 TRBV4-2 CASSQDGGDSNQPQHF
TRBJ1-4 TRBV30 CAWSVPDTYNEKLFF
TRBJ2-7 TRBV5-1 CASSLVASGGYYEQYF
TRBJ1-5 TRBV19 CASSTLTRYSNQPQHF
TRBJ1-5 TRBV15 CATRQPNQPQHF
TRBJ1-3 TRBV10-3 CAISGTGSAGNTIYF
TRBJ2-2 TRBV5-4 CASSLGQGANTGELFF
TRBJ2-7 TRBV7-2 CASSLAGKHEQYF
TRBJ1-5 TRBV10-3 CAISESSARGDQPQHF
TRBJ2-7 TRBV19 CASSISDRGKRYEQYF
TRBJ2-1 TRBV7-2 CASSGRGASSYNEQFF
TRBJ2-4 TRBV5-1 CASSLSGQGGIQYF
TRBJ1-1 TRBV11-2 CASSLERNQEAFF
TRBJ2-1 TRBV5-4 CASSEGGSYNEQFF
TRBJ1-1 TRBV7-6 CASSHPLVNTEAFF
TRBJ1-6 TRBV18 CASSPISGATSYNSPLHF
TRBJ2-5 TRBV7-9 CASSSDLGTGIGETQYF
TRBJ2-3 TRBV10-3 CAISESDEDTQYF
TRBJ2-5 TRBV18 CASSPPNRGGGETQYF
TRBJ1-5 TRBV7-6 CASSLAAAGGFGQPQHF
TRBJ1-2 TRBV27 CASSPRGQIYGYTF
TRBJ1-6 TRBV11-2 CASSLSNRGNSPLHF
TRBJ1-5 TRBV7-2 CASSLAPGSNQPQHF
TRBJ1-4 TRBV18 CASSPIAGGATNEKLFF
TRBJ2-1 TRBV7-2 CASSLATASGNEQFF
TRBJ2-1 TRBV5-4 CASSLGGLAGVTEQFF
TRBJ1-6 TRBV5-8 CASSLGQYYNSPLHF
TRBJ2-3 TRBV6-5 CASSRDPRDTQYF
TRBJ2-3 TRBV11-2 CASSQRAGAFTDTQYF
TRBJ2-1 TRBV6-6 CASSYSTANEQFF